These 18 T cell receptor beta chains were sequenced from one sample in a study of cytomegalovirus exposure and HLA in healthy donors (dated by TCRdb to about 2017). The library was made by the immunoSEQ multiplex PCR assay. For the multiplex PCR, a mixture combining 60 forward primers for TCR Vbeta segments and 13 reverse primers for TCR Jbeta segments was used. The table comes from immuneACCESS by way of TCRdb, which keeps in-frame sequences with V and J called. Part of the clones is missing from these tables; in studies checked, under half for an unresolved V gene and the rest for unknown reasons. The sample yields about 67,000 clones; about 70% were counted once. About 2% of the sample goes to the ten largest clones. The sample was PBMCs. The receptor set was obtained from a woman aged 30 to 39 in good health and CMV-seronegative.

This chain links TRBV11-2 with TRBJ2-7; TRBD2 is a possible D gene (6 bases). The CDR3 consists of 15 residues. Germline V gives CDR1 SGHAT, CDR2 FQNNGV. V gave up 0 bases and J gave up 5 bases, with 14 bases separating them. This CDR3 is CASSLDRPGVHEQYF. The CDR3 region has the DNA TGTGCCAGCAGCTTAGATAGGCCGGGAGTCCACGAGCAGTACTTC.

This chain links TRBV6-6 with TRBJ1-4; D is unresolved. The CDR3 contains 12 residues. Germline lookup yields CDR1 MNHNY and CDR2 SVGAGI (reference sequence). V was trimmed by 6 bases and J by 8 bases, leaving 10 bases between them. CDR3 sequence (DNA): TGTGCCAGCAGCGGGGTGGGGGAAAAACTGTTTTTT. Translation gives CASSGVGEKLFF.

This rearrangement joins TRBV28 to TRBJ2-5; TRBD1 matches at 11 bases. The J call may be wrong; the DNA end is better matched by TRBJ2-7. CDR1 is MDHEN, CDR2 SYDVKM, per germline. The CDR3 has 16 amino acids. The CDR3: CASSLTGTGGTYEQYF. CDR3 bases: TGTGCCAGCAGCCTAACAGGGACAGGGGGTACCTACGAGCAGTACTTC.

This clone appeared a few times. The chain couples TRBV5-1 to TRBJ1-2, with D perhaps TRBD1 (5 bases). The germline V gene has CDR1 SGHRS and CDR2 YFSETQ. V lost 6 bases and J 3 bases, leaving 12 bases between the germline ends. The CDR3 runs 13 residues. CDR3 DNA: TGCGCCAGCAAAGGACATACCGACTATGGCTACACCTTC. It is translated as CASKGHTDYGYTF.

The V call is TRBV5-8, the J call TRBJ1-3; the match to TRBD1 covers 9 bases. Germline lookup yields CDR1 SGHTS and CDR2 YDEGEE. J lost 0 bases, V lost 3 bases, and 1 base had no gene match. The CDR3 is 15 residues long. The CDR3 DNA follows: TGTGCCAGCAGCTGGGGACAGGGCTCTGGAAACACCATATATTTT. Amino acids: CASSWGQGSGNTIYF.

This clone was seen a handful of times. The chain joins TRBV4-3 to TRBJ2-3; D is undetermined. The CDR3 sequence is 14 residues long. With 1 base removed from V and 0 bases from J, the gap between germline ends came to 5 bases. Looked up from germline, CDR1 is LGHNA and CDR2 is YSLEER. The CDR3 sequence: CASSQGLSTDTQYF. DNA of the CDR3: TGCGCCAGCAGCCAAGGTCTTAGCACAGATACGCAGTATTTT.

The J gene is TRBJ1-3, the V gene TRBV5-1; 7 nucleotides agree with TRBD1. CDR1 SGHRS and CDR2 YFSETQ come from the germline V gene. CDR3 length: 17 residues. Losses at the gene ends were 4 bases for V and 0 bases for J; bases not matched to a gene: 10. CDR3 DNA: TGCGCCAGCAGCCCCCGGGACAGCCCTTTCTCTGGAAACACCATATATTTT. This translates into CASSPRDSPFSGNTIYF.

The chain recombines TRBV18 with TRBJ2-1, with TRBD1 as a possible D gene (5 bases). V was pared by 3 bases and J by 3 bases, with 6 bases between. Germline values: CDR1 KGHSH, CDR2 LQKENI. This CDR3 has 13 amino acids. CDR3 DNA sequence: TGTGCCAGCTCACCGCAGGGCTACAATGAGCAGTTCTTC. This sequence encodes CASSPQGYNEQFF.

This sequence joins TRBV23-1 and TRBJ2-7; 7 nucleotides agree with TRBD1. TRBV23-1 is given ORF status, its function remaining uncertain. The CDR3 has 20 amino acids. With V trimmed by 9 bases and J by 1 base, 27 bases remained unmatched. The CDR3, as DNA: TGCGCCAGAGCGGAGAGGCCAATCACAAGTCCCGGGACAGAGTCCTACGAGCAGTACTTC. It is translated as CARAERPITSPGTESYEQYF.

The chain is built from TRBV4-1 and TRBJ2-5; weak D call: TRBD2 (7 bases). The CDR3 has 16 amino acids. V lost 0 bases and J 3 bases, leaving 14 bases between the germline ends. Germline V lookup: CDR1 MGHRA, CDR2 YSYEKL. The CDR3 DNA follows: TGCGCCAGCAGCCAAGATTCCAGGGGAGGGGAAGAGACCCAGTACTTC. Translated: CASSQDSRGGEETQYF.

This chain connects TRBV7-2 to TRBJ1-1; 7 bases align to TRBD1. There are 14 residues in the CDR3. The V gene's germline CDR1 is SGHTA and CDR2 FQGNSA. Trimming took 4 bases from V and 5 from J; bases not matched to a gene: 7. CDR3 nucleotides: TGTGCCAGCAGCTCACCGGGACAGAGGACTGAAGCTTTCTTT. Residues: CASSSPGQRTEAFF.

This clone showed up just a few times. CDR3 DNA sequence: TGTGCCAGCAGCGGGAACCTAGGAGCAGATACGCAGTATTTT. This codes for CASSGNLGADTQYF. This chain uses TRBV6-5 with TRBJ2-3; tentative D call: TRBD2 (5 bases). Germline CDR1 MNHEY, CDR2 SVGAGI. The V end was cut by 6 bases, the J end by 4 bases, with 14 bases between. The CDR3 covers 14 residues.

This clone was seen more than once but under ten times. This rearrangement joins TRBV6-5 to TRBJ1-2; the D gene is possibly TRBD1 (5 bases). V lost 6 bases to trimming and J lost 8 bases, with 16 bases between them. This CDR3 has 13 amino acids. Germline CDR1 and CDR2: MNHEY and SVGAGI. The CDR3 DNA follows: TGTGCCAGCAGACCTGGGGGACTATCCGGCTACACCTTC. Its translation: CASRPGGLSGYTF.

The V call is TRBV7-8, the J call TRBJ1-4, with TRBD1 matching over 10 bases. The V gene end was trimmed by 2 bases and the J gene end by 8 bases; junction bases not matched to a gene: 5. Looked up from germline, CDR1 is SGHVS and CDR2 is FQNEAQ. The CDR3 sequence is 15 residues long. The DNA of the CDR3 is TGTGCCAGCAGCTTATCCGGGACAGGGGTGGAAAAACTGTTTTTT. It translates to CASSLSGTGVEKLFF.

V and J are TRBV28 and TRBJ1-6; 9 bases agree with TRBD1. Germline loops: CDR1 MDHEN, CDR2 SYDVKM. This CDR3 region has 14 residues. The ends lost 7 bases at V and 7 bases at J; junction bases unmatched: 5. The CDR3 protein is CASILGQGNSPLHF. The CDR3 bases are TGTGCCAGCATCCTGGGACAGGGAAATTCACCCCTCCACTTT.

V gene TRBV6-6 combines with J gene TRBJ1-1; a weak D match, TRBD1 (6 bases). The germline gives CDR1 MNHNY, CDR2 SVGAGI (reference sequence). The CDR3 totals 15 residues. The V and J ends lost 2 bases and 0 bases respectively, with 10 bases between them. The CDR3 reads CASSYSRTVNTEAFF. The DNA of the CDR3 is TGTGCCAGCAGTTACAGTCGGACAGTGAACACTGAAGCTTTCTTT.

The rearrangement joins TRBV7-9 to TRBJ2-7; TRBD2 might be the D (6 bases). This CDR3 contains 16 residues. CDR1 is SEHNR, CDR2 FQNEAQ, per germline (reference sequence). The germline V and J ends were trimmed by 4 bases and 1 base, with 17 bases remaining between them. As DNA, the CDR3 is TGTGCCAGCAGCTACTGGGACTCCGGAGGGTCCTACGAGCAGTACTTC. Its protein is CASSYWDSGGSYEQYF.

V is TRBV7-2 and J is TRBJ2-1; D may be TRBD2 (6 bases). Germline lookup yields CDR1 SGHTA and CDR2 FQGNSA. This CDR3 region has 18 residues. Deletions cut 1 base from V and 5 bases from J, with 21 bases between. This CDR3 reads CASSLGVRRGRKNNEQFF. CDR3 DNA: TGTGCCAGCAGCTTAGGGGTGAGGCGGGGAAGGAAAAACAATGAGCAGTTCTTC.